Included here is one T cell receptor beta chain sequence, with context. This specimen comes from a study of blood T cell repertoires in COVID-19. Study-level background: Sample material is recorded as cDNA or gDNA derived from T cells, B-cell-depleted T cells, or PBMCs.

The data were produced by immunoSEQ multiplex PCR, yet TCRdb's version contains in-frame clones alone and is incomplete. The table records fewer than 200,000 clones, around 82% of them present only once. Trimming left V 0 bases short and J 8 bases short, with 13 bases between. CDR1 is ENHRY and CDR2 is SYGVKD in the germline V gene. The CDR3 runs 14 residues. The gene calls are TRBV10-3 and TRBJ1-2; no definite D call. Sequencing input: PBMCs or T cells enriched from blood (not recorded which). The clonotype was recovered from a woman in her sixties with acute COVID-19. This chain's CDR3 is CAISESASTWGYTF. Written as DNA, the CDR3 is TGTGCCATCAGTGAGTCCGCTAGCACATGGGGCTACACCTTC.